These T cell receptor beta chains were read from a single sample in a study of monozygotic twins with inflammatory bowel disease. TCRdb re-analyzed the 5' RACE reads; it lists each CDR3 protein once, without DNA. This sample's table has approximately 390,000 distinct CDR3 sequences. Source material: blood. The origin of the receptors is a human donor with ulcerative colitis or Crohn's disease, or a healthy co-twin of an affected twin (not recorded which). Each CDR3 is given with its conserved first and last residue.

TRBV20-1,TRBJ2-3,CSARGQELIGADTQYF
TRBV10-2,TRBJ2-5,CASGGLAGARGETQYF
TRBV6-5,TRBJ2-7,CASSYADSYEQYF
TRBV9,TRBJ2-7,CASSRGLAEWPYF
TRBV4-3,TRBJ2-1,CASSQFLTSGRVPEQFF
TRBV5-1,TRBJ2-5,CASSLSAGVGETQYF
TRBV5-1,TRBJ2-7,CASSSSGNDEQYF
TRBV20-1,TRBJ2-1,CSALDSRKQDNEQFF
TRBV5-1,TRBJ1-2,CASSLFSDGYTF
TRBV12-3/TRBV12-4,TRBJ2-2,CASSLSGGYTGELFF
TRBV5-1,TRBJ2-5,CASSLDETQYF
TRBV19,TRBJ1-1,CASSPSMGQGRTEAFF
TRBV15,TRBJ2-5,CATSRGGNLETQYF
TRBV27,TRBJ1-1,CASSIRTLLRTEAFF
TRBV5-1,TRBJ2-5,CASSLSGYQETQYF
TRBV18,TRBJ1-1,CASSPRDRSGTEAFF
TRBV25-1,TRBJ2-3,CASSEYLDTQYF
TRBV29-1,TRBJ1-1,CSVAIDRASFF
TRBV28,TRBJ1-2,CASSGNYGYTF
TRBV10-3,TRBJ2-2,CAISEGGSLQSGELFF
TRBV7-2,TRBJ2-4,CASRRELAKNIQYF
TRBV4-3,TRBJ2-1,CASSQDGQGAAYNEQFF
TRBV25-1,TRBJ2-3,CASSDRARSGTDTQYF
TRBV27,TRBJ2-3,CASRTHRGPDTQYF
TRBV5-1,TRBJ2-2,CASSLASGPGTGELFF
TRBV7-9,TRBJ2-3,CASSASGGASTDTQYF
TRBV10-3,TRBJ2-1,CAIRPASGDDEQFF
TRBV5-4,TRBJ1-1,CASSSGAGSGTEAFF
TRBV15,TRBJ1-1,CATSRDLPGRTEAFF
TRBV7-2,TRBJ2-7,CACSLAREQYF
TRBV6-2/TRBV6-3,TRBJ1-5,CASSYGTAYSNQPQHF
TRBV5-1,TRBJ2-5,CASSFTGSQETQYF
TRBV24-1,TRBJ2-3,CATSDLNTGPTDTQYF
TRBV7-9,TRBJ2-6,CASSPPFVRGGANVLTF
TRBV9,TRBJ2-1,CASAFGEGQRKEQFF
TRBV7-9,TRBJ2-2,CASKPTEPGELFF
TRBV7-2,TRBJ1-4,CASSLAGGSNEKLFF
TRBV10-3,TRBJ1-2,CAISAQGGASGYTF
TRBV13,TRBJ1-3,CASSSGDSPGNTIYF
TRBV3-1,TRBJ1-1,CASRAVSGTEAFF
TRBV11-2,TRBJ2-2,CASSLTRLAGENTGELFF
TRBV7-3,TRBJ2-2,CASSLKAGGRNTGELFF
TRBV25-1,TRBJ2-1,CASSPTRVSYNEQFF
TRBV11-2,TRBJ2-3,CASSKGTSGVFFIDTQYF
TRBV14,TRBJ1-2,CASSQAPGLQYGYTF
TRBV5-1,TRBJ1-6,CASSLGKGWNSPLHF
TRBV25-1,TRBJ1-6,CASSEYLDNSPLHF